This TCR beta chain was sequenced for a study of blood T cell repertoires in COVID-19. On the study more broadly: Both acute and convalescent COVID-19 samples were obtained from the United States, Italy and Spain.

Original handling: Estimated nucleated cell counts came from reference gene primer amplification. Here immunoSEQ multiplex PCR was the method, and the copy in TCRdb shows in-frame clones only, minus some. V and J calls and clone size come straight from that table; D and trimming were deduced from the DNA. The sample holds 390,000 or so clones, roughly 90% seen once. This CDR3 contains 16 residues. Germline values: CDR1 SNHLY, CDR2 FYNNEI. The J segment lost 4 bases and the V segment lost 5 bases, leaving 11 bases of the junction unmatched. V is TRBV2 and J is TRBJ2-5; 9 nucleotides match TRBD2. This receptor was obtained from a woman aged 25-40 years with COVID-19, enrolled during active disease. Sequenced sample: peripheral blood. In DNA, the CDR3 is TGTGCCAGCAGTTTCGGCAGCGGGGGGTTCTCAGAGACCCAGTACTTC. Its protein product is CASSFGSGGFSETQYF.